This TCR beta chain was sequenced in a study of cytomegalovirus exposure and HLA in healthy donors. Notes on the study in general: Later analysis demonstrated an association between a missense DCLRE1C variant and TCR beta V- and J-gene trimming. Near-uniform donor sequencing depth was presumed by presence/absence analyses. The study flagged roughly 150 TCR beta chains as cytomegalovirus-associated.

Comment on this clone: Antigen unknown.

The V and J ends lost 9 bases and 7 bases respectively, with 9 bases between them. The CDR3 has 10 amino acids. Germline CDR1 and CDR2: WSHSY and SAAADI. Primers included in the PCR were 60 Vbeta and 13 Jbeta primers. Per the authors' pipeline: The authors later counted about 80 million unique TCR beta chains, roughly 11 million of them shared. Profiled with immunoSEQ multiplex PCR; TCRdb holds only in-frame clones, not every one. That table gives V, J and clone size, and the DNA gave D and trimming. This sample has 130,000 or so clones, with roughly 71% found just once. The receptor comes from a woman aged 40 to 55 in good health and CMV-seronegative. This chain uses TRBV10-2 with TRBJ1-1, with D perhaps TRBD1 (6 bases). The specimen was PBMCs. DNA for the CDR3: TGCGCCAGTCGACAGGTTGAAGCTTTCTTT. Residues: CASRQVEAFF.